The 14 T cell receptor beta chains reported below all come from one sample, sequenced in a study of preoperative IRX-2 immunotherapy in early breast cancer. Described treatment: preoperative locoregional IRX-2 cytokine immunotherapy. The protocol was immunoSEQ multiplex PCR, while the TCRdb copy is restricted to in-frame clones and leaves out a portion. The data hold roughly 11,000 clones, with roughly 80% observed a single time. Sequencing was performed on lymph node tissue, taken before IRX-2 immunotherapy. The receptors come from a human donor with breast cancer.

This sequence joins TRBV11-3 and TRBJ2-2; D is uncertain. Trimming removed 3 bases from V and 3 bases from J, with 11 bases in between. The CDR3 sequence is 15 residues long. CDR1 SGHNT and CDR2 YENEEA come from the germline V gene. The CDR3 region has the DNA TGTGCCAGCAGCTTGGCCGGAGAGTACACCGGGGAGCTGTTTTTT. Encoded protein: CASSLAGEYTGELFF.

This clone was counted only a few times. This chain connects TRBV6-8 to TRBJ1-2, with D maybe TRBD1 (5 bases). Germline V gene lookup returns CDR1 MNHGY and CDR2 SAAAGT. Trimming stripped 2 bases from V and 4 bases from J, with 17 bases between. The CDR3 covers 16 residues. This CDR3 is CASSYQDSGTVYGYTF. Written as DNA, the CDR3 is TGTGCCAGCAGTTACCAAGATTCCGGGACGGTCTATGGCTACACCTTC.

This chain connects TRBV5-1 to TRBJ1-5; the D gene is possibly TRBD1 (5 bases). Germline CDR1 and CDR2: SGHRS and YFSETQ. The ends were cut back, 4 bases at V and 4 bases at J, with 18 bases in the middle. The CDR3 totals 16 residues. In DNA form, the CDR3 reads TGCGCCAGCAGCCCTACACCGGGGGGTTCAAATCAGCCCCAGCATTTT. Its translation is CASSPTPGGSNQPQHF.

In nucleotides, the CDR3 is TGTGCCAGTAGGATCAGGGGAGATGTCGGTACGCAGTATTTT. Its translation is CASRIRGDVGTQYF. The chain couples TRBV19 to TRBJ2-3, with D tentatively TRBD1 (6 bases). This CDR3 contains 14 residues. Germline V gene sequence: CDR1 LNHDA, CDR2 SQIVND (reference sequence). V was cut by 6 bases and J by 8 bases, with 18 bases left in between.

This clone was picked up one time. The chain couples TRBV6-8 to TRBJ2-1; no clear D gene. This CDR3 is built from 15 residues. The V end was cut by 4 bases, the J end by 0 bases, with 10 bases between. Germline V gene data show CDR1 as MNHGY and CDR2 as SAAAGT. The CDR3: CASSSGGSSYNEQFF. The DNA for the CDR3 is TGTGCCAGCAGTTCCGGCGGAAGCTCCTACAATGAGCAGTTCTTC.

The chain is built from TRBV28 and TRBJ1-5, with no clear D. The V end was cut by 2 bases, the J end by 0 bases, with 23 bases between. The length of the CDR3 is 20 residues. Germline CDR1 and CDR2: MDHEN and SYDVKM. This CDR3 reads CASSLNRAPRAGNSNQPQHF. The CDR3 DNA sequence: TGTGCCAGCAGTTTAAACCGGGCTCCACGCGCAGGCAATAGCAATCAGCCCCAGCATTTT.

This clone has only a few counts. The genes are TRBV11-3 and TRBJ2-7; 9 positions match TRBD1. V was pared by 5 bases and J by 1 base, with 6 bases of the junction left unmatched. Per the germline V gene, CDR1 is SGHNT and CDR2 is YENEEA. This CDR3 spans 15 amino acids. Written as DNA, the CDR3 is TGTGCCAGCAGCGACAGGGGGTCCCTATCCTACGAGCAGTACTTC. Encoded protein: CASSDRGSLSYEQYF.

Here the CDR3 reads CASSLGLPWEAPGANVLTF. In DNA, the CDR3 is TGTGCCAGCAGCTTAGGGCTCCCTTGGGAGGCCCCTGGGGCCAACGTCCTGACTTTC. This rearrangement joins TRBV11-3 to TRBJ2-6; maybe TRBD2 (6 bases). The CDR3 loop spans 19 amino acids. V dropped 1 base and J dropped 2 bases, with 18 bases sitting between them. From germline, CDR1 is SGHNT and CDR2 YENEEA.

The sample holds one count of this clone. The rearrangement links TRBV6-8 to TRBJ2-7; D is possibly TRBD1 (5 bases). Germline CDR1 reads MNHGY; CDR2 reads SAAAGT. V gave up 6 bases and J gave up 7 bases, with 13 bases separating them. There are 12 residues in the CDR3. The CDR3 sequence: CASSDSSLEQYF. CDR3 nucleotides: TGTGCCAGCAGCGACAGCTCCCTGGAGCAGTACTTC.

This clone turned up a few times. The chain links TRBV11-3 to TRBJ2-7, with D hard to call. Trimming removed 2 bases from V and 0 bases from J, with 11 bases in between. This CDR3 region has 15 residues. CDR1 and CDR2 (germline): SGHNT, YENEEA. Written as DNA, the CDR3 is TGTGCCAGCAGCTTAAGTTTTAGCTCCTCCTACGAGCAGTACTTC. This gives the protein CASSLSFSSSYEQYF.

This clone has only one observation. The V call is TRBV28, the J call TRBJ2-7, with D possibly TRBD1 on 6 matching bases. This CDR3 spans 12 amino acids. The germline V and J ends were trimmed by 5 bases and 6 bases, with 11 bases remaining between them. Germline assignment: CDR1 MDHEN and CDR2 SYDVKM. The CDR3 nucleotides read TGTGCCAGCAGTCTCCGACAGGTCGAGCAGTACTTC. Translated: CASSLRQVEQYF.

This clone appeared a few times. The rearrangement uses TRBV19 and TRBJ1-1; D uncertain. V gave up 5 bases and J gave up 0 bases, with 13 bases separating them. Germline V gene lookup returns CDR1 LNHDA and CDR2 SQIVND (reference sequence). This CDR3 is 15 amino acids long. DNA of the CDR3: TGTGCCAGTAGTGTCGGAATGTCGGTGAACACTGAAGCTTTCTTT. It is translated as CASSVGMSVNTEAFF. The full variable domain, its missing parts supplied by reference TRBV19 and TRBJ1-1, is DGGITQSPKYLFRKEGQNVTLSCEQNLNHDAMYWYRQDPGQGLRLIYYSQIVNDFQKGDIAEGYSVSREKKESFPLTVTSAQKNPTAFYLCASSVGMSVNTEAFFGQGTRLTVV.

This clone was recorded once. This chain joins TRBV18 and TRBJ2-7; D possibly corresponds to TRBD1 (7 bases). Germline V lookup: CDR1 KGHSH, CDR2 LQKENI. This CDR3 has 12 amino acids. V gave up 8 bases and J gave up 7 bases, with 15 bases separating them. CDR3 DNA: TGTGCCAGCCAGGGGGACTCTTGGGAGCAGTACTTC. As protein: CASQGDSWEQYF.

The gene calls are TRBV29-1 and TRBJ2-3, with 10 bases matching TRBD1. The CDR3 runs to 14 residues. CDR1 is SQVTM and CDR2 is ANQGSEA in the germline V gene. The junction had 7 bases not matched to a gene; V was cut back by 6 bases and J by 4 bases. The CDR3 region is CSVPTGGSSDTQYF. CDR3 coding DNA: TGCAGCGTCCCGACAGGGGGCAGTTCAGATACGCAGTATTTT.